A single count supports the clone carrying this TCR beta chain. The data were obtained in a study of shared T cell receptors in the human thymus. Using immunoSEQ multiplex PCR, the repertoire was profiled, and TCRdb retains in-frame clones only, with some absent. The sample has some 400,000 clones; more than 85% are singletons. The sequenced material came from thymocytes. This TCR came from a human donor.

The CDR3 region has the DNA TGTGCCAGCAGTTTGTCCGGAAACACCATATATTTT. Residues: CASSLSGNTIYF. The V gene is TRBV28, the J gene TRBJ1-3; no definite D call. The CDR3 has 12 residues. In germline, CDR1 is MDHEN, CDR2 SYDVKM. V shed 3 bases and J shed 4 bases, with 4 bases lying between them.